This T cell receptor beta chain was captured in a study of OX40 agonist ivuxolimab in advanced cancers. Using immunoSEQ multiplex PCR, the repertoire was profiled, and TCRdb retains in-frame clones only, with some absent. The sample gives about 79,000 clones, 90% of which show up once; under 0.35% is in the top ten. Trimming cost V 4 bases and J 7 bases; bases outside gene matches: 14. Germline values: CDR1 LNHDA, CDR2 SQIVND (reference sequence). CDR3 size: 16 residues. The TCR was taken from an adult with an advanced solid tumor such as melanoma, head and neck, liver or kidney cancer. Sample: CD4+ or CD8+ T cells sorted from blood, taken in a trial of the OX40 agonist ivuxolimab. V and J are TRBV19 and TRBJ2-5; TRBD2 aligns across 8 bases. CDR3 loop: CASSTPSRGVPGTQYF. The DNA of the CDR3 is TGTGCCAGTAGTACCCCCTCGCGGGGGGTCCCGGGGACCCAGTACTTC.